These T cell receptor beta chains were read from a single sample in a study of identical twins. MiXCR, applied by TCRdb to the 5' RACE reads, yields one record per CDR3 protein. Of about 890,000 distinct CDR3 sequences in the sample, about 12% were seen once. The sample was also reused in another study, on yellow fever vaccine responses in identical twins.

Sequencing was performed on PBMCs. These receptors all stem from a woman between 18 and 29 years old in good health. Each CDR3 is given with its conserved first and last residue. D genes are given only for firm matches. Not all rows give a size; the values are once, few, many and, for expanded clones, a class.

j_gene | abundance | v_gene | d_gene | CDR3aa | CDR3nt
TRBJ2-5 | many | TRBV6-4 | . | CASSEGSQETQYF | TGTGCCAGCAGTGAAGGGTCCCAAGAGACCCAGTACTTC
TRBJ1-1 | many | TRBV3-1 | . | CASSQGETWGAFF | TGTGCCAGCAGCCAAGGTGAAACTTGGGGAGCTTTCTTT
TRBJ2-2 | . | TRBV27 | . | CASSPPPQGRDTGELFF | TGTGCCAGCAGCCCCCCCCCTCAGGGTCGGGACACCGGGGAGCTGTTTTTT
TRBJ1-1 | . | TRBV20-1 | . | CSPTGKAFF | TGCAGTCCCACCGGAAAAGCTTTCTTT
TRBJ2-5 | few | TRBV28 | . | CASSLGFTKETQYF | TGTGCCAGCAGTTTGGGATTTACCAAAGAGACCCAGTACTTC
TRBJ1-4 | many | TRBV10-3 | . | CAISEGGTEEKLFF | TGTGCCATCAGTGAAGGAGGGACCGAGGAAAAACTGTTTTTT
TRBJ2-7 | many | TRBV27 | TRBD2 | CASSPTSWYYEQYF | TGTGCCAGCAGTCCGACTAGCTGGTACTACGAGCAGTACTTC
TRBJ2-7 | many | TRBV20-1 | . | CSANSGGPHDEQYF | TGCAGTGCTAACTCCGGGGGGCCCCATGACGAGCAGTACTTC
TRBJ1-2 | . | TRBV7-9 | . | CASSLGSQNYGYTF | TGTGCCAGCAGCTTAGGTTCCCAAAACTATGGCTACACCTTC
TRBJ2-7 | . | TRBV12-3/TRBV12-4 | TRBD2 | CASSKGLAAYEQYF | TGTGCCAGCAGTAAGGGACTAGCGGCCTACGAGCAGTACTTC
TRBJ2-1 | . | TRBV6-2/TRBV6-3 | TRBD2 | CASTPRQLADNEQFF | TGTGCCAGCACCCCCCGGCAGCTAGCGGACAATGAGCAGTTCTTC
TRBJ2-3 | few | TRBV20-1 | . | CSAAKTPDTQYF | TGCAGTGCGGCTAAAACCCCGGATACGCAGTATTTT